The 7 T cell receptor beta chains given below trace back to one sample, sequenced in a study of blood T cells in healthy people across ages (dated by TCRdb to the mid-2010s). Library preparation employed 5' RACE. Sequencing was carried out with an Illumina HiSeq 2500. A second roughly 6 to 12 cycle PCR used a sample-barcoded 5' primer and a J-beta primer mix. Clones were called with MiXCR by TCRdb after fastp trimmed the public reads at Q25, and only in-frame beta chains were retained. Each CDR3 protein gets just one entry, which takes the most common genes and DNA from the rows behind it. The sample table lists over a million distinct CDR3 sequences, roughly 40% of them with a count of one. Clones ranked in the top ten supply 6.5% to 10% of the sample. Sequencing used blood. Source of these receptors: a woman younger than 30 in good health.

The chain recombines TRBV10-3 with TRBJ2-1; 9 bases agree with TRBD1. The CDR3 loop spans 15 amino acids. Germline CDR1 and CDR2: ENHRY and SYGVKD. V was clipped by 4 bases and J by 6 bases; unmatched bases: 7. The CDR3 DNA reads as TGTGCCATCAGTGCCCGCGGGGGACAGGGCAATGAGCAGTTCTTC. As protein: CAISARGGQGNEQFF.

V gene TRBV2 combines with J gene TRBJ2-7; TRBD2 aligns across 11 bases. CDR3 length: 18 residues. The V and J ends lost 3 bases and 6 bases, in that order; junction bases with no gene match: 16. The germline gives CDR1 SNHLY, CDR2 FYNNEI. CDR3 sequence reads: CASSDRTRLAGIQREQYF. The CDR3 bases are TGTGCCAGCAGTGATAGGACAAGACTAGCGGGAATCCAGCGCGAGCAGTACTTC. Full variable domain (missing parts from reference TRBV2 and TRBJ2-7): EPEVTQTPSHQVTQMGQEVILRCVPISNHLYFYWYRQILGQKVEFLVSFYNNEISEKSEIFDDQFSVERPDGSNFTLKIRSTKLEDSAMYFCASSDRTRLAGIQREQYFGPGTRLTVT.

CDR3 in DNA: TGTGCCAGCAGTACCGATATAGATACGCAGTATTTT. It is translated as CASSTDIDTQYF. This chain links TRBV6-2 or TRBV6-3 with TRBJ2-3; the D is unclear. V gave up 5 bases and J gave up 5 bases, with 8 bases separating them. The germline V gene has CDR1 MNHEY and CDR2 SVGEGT. The CDR3 totals 12 residues.

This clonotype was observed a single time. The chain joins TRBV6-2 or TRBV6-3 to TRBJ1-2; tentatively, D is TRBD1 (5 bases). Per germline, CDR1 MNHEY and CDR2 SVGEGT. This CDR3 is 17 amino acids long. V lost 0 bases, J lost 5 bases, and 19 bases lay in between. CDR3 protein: CASSYSSREEVRYGYTF. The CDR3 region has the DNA TGTGCCAGCAGTTACTCGTCCAGGGAGGAGGTTCGGTATGGCTACACCTTC.

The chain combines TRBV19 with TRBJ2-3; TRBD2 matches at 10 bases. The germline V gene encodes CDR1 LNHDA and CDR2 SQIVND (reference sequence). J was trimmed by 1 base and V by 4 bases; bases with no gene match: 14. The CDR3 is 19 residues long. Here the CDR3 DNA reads TGTGCCAGTAGTACCCGGACTAGCGGAAGGAGGAAGGGCACAGATACGCAGTATTTT. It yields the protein CASSTRTSGRRKGTDTQYF.

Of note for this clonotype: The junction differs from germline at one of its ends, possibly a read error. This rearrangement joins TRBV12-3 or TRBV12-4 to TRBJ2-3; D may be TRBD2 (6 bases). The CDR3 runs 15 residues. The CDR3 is CASARIGSGADAQYF. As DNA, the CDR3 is TGTGCCAGTGCACGAATCGGGAGCGGAGCAGATGCGCAGTATTTT.

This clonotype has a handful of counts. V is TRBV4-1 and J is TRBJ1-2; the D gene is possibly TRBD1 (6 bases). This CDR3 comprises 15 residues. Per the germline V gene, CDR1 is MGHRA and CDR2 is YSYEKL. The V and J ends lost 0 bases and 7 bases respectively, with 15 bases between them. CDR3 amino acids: CASSQDLRGYLGYTF. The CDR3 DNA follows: TGCGCCAGCAGCCAAGATCTGAGGGGGTATCTTGGCTACACCTTC.